The T cell receptor (beta chain) described here comes from a study of T cell clones after liver transplantation. Study conclusions and caveats: These preliminary findings come from unstandardized post-transplant sampling times.

Only a few counts were recorded for this clone. Antigen unknown. Between the trimmed V and J ends, which lost 2 bases and 6 bases, there was a span of 17 bases. CDR3 size: 15 residues. Germline V gene lookup returns CDR1 LGHNA and CDR2 YSLEER. The table came from immunoSEQ multiplex PCR; TCRdb's copy has only in-frame clones and leaves some out. Of 85,000 to 130,000 clones listed, approximately 78% are singletons. The rearrangement joins TRBV4-3 to TRBJ2-7, with D perhaps matching TRBD2 (5 bases). Sequenced here: CD4+ T cells from blood, sampled before liver transplant. The receptor's source is a human donor who received a liver transplant. CDR3 nucleotide sequence: TGCGCCAGCAGCCAATCTACGGGATACTTTGGCGAGCAGTACTTC. Encoded protein: CASSQSTGYFGEQYF.